The 17 T cell receptor beta chains presented below share a single source sample, sequenced in a study of regulatory T cells in long-lasting Graves disease. Time point of the sample: newly diagnosed GD, antithyroid drugs for less than 3 months. With RNA extracted from PBMCs as input, the TCR library was made. Both iRepertoire HTBI primers and Arm-PCR of CDR3 regions were used to build the TCR beta libraries. TCRdb re-analysed the multiplex PCR reads in MiXCR, keeping a single row per CDR3 protein. The sample has over 500,000 distinct CDR3 sequences, roughly 15% seen once. These data are also associated with another study on T cells in Graves' hyperthyroidism and ophthalmopathy.

This sample comprised peripheral blood mononuclear cells (PBMCs), obtained at new diagnosis, from a patient treated with antithyroid drugs. The origin of the receptors is a woman aged 30 to 39 with Graves disease.

This chain joins TRBV30 and TRBJ2-1; D perhaps matches TRBD2 (6 bases). Germline V gene sequence: CDR1 GTSNPN, CDR2 SVGIG (reference sequence). The CDR3 length is 15 residues. Trimming took 0 bases from V and 1 from J, leaving 10 bases between them. The CDR3 region is CAWSVRDLSYNEQFF. CDR3 nucleotides: TGTGCCTGGAGTGTCCGGGACTTATCCTACAATGAGCAGTTCTTC.

This clonotype was found many times. The chain is built from TRBV12-3 or TRBV12-4 and TRBJ1-2, with TRBD1 matching over 7 bases. The length of the CDR3 is 13 residues. J gave up 4 bases and V 5 bases, and 4 bases lay outside the gene matches. The CDR3 sequence: CASSQTGVYGYTF. Here the CDR3 DNA reads TGTGCCAGCAGTCAAACAGGGGTCTATGGCTACACCTTC.

This clonotype was recorded at least ten times. V usage is TRBV7-9 and J usage is TRBJ2-3; 7 bases fit TRBD1. V gave up 4 bases and J gave up 4 bases; unmatched junction bases: 5. Germline loops: CDR1 SEHNR, CDR2 FQNEAQ (reference sequence). The CDR3 is 14 amino acids. CDR3 coding DNA: TGTGCCAGCAGCTACGGGACAGATGCAGATACGCAGTATTTT. It is translated as CASSYGTDADTQYF.

With respect to this clonotype: One end of the junction fails to match germline, which may point to a read error. V is TRBV6-1 and J is TRBJ1-2; maybe TRBD1 (5 bases). From germline, CDR1 is MNHNS and CDR2 SASEGT. The CDR3 runs 13 residues. The CDR3 nucleotides are TGTGCCAACAGTGACGAGGGGACGAATGGCTACACCTTC. This codes for CANSDEGTNGYTF.

The chain uses TRBV5-1 and TRBJ2-7; 8 bases are shared with TRBD1. The CDR3 sequence is 14 residues long. J was trimmed by 5 bases and V by 0 bases; bases with no gene match: 4. The germline V gene encodes CDR1 SGHRS and CDR2 YFSETQ. DNA for the CDR3: TGCGCCAGCAGCTTGGAGACAGGGGTGAACGAGCAGTACTTC. Translation: CASSLETGVNEQYF.

Comments on this clonotype: Germline is not matched at one junction end, which may reflect a read error. The chain employs TRBV5-1 and TRBJ2-1; TRBD2 might be the D (6 bases). CDR3 size: 15 residues. Germline assignment: CDR1 SGHRS and CDR2 YFSETQ. The CDR3 nucleotides read TGCGCCAGCAGGATCTCCACTAGCTCCTACAATGAGCGGTTCTTC. Its protein product is CASRISTSSYNERFF. Looking up the rest from reference TRBV5-1 and TRBJ2-1 gives the full variable domain: KAGVTQTPRYLIKTRGQQVTLSCSPISGHRSVSWYQQTPGQGLQFLFEYFSETQRNKGNFPGRFSGRQFSNSRSEMNVSTLELGDSALYLCASRISTSSYNERFFGPGTRLTVL.

A few counts support this clonotype. This chain links TRBV28 with TRBJ2-7; TRBD1 might be the D (6 bases). V gave up 6 bases and J gave up 4 bases, with 22 bases separating them. The CDR3 sequence is 16 residues long. Germline assignment: CDR1 MDHEN and CDR2 SYDVKM. CDR3 in DNA: TGTGCCAGCAGATTACCCACAGGGTCCCTGAAGTACGAGCAGTACTTC. It is translated as CASRLPTGSLKYEQYF.

This clonotype has a count of ten or more. The chain carries TRBV7-9 and TRBJ1-1; D may be TRBD1 (5 bases). The germline gives CDR1 SEHNR, CDR2 FQNEAQ (reference sequence). The CDR3 extends over 14 amino acids. Trimming left V 8 bases short and J 1 base short, with 14 bases between. The CDR3 loop reads CASLKVGGNTEAFF. CDR3 in DNA: TGTGCCAGCTTGAAGGTTGGGGGGAACACTGAAGCTTTCTTT. Looking up the rest from reference TRBV7-9 and TRBJ1-1 gives the full variable domain: DTGVSQNPRHKITKRGQNVTFRCDPISEHNRLYWYRQTLGQGPEFLTYFQNEAQLEKSRLLSDRFSAERPKGSFSTLEIQRTEQGDSAMYLCASLKVGGNTEAFFGQGTRLTVV.

The sample holds a few counts of this clonotype. V gene TRBV6-5 combines with J gene TRBJ1-3; D gene unclear. V lost 4 bases and J lost 2, with 12 bases in between. The CDR3 is 15 residues long. Germline V gene sequence: CDR1 MNHEY, CDR2 SVGAGI. The CDR3 is CASSLMVSPGNTIYF. Written as DNA, the CDR3 is TGTGCCAGCAGTTTAATGGTCTCTCCTGGAAACACCATATATTTT.

There are many counts of this clonotype. The J gene is TRBJ2-7, the V gene TRBV28; 8 bases are shared with TRBD1. CDR3 length equals 14 residues. With V trimmed by 3 bases and J by 4 bases, 5 bases remained unmatched. From germline, CDR1 is MDHEN and CDR2 SYDVKM. In nucleotides, the CDR3 is TGTGCCAGCAGTTTCCCCGGGACAGGATACGAGCAGTACTTC. It translates to CASSFPGTGYEQYF.

This clonotype came up a few times. The chain joins TRBV6-1 to TRBJ2-3; TRBD1 agrees at 10 bases. CDR3 length: 15 amino acids. Trimming cost V 6 bases and J 4 bases; bases outside gene matches: 7. The germline V gene encodes CDR1 MNHNS and CDR2 SASEGT. The CDR3 DNA reads as TGTGCCAGCAGCGACAGGGGGCTTTGGTCAGATACGCAGTATTTT. Translated, it gives CASSDRGLWSDTQYF.

There are a few counts of this clonotype. This likely reflects a read error, since a far larger clone is one base away. The CDR3, as DNA: TGTGCCAGCAGTAACCATCGAGGTGTGGGCGCTGGAAGCACCATATATTTT. This encodes CASSNHRGVGAGSTIYF. The V gene is TRBV7-8, the J gene TRBJ1-3; no definite D call. Germline CDR1 is SGHVS and CDR2 is FQNEAQ. The CDR3 length is 17 residues.

The DNA for the CDR3 is TGTGCCAGTAGCCCGGACGGTACTAACTATGGCTACACCTTC. Translation gives CASSPDGTNYGYTF. The rearrangement links TRBV19 to TRBJ1-2, with D uncertain. Germline CDR1 LNHDA, CDR2 SQIVND (reference sequence). The ends were cut back, 6 bases at V and 0 bases at J, with 11 bases in the middle. This CDR3 is 14 amino acids long.

The table lists this clonotype with many counts. The V and J genes are TRBV11-2 and TRBJ1-3; no reliable D call. V lost 3 bases, J lost 0 bases, and 12 bases lay in between. Germline V gene sequence: CDR1 SGHAT, CDR2 FQNNGV. The CDR3 is made up of 16 amino acids. CDR3 DNA: TGTGCCAGCAGCTTGGTACAGCTGAACTCTGGAAACACCATATATTTT. Amino acid sequence: CASSLVQLNSGNTIYF.

This clonotype occurred many times. The J gene is TRBJ1-4, the V gene TRBV5-8; TRBD1 matches 7 bases. V trimming: 2 bases; J trimming: 8 bases; junction bases outside the gene matches: 6. The CDR3 contains 14 residues. CDR1 SGHTS and CDR2 YDEGEE come from the germline V gene. The CDR3 sequence is CASSFDRAGEKLFF. The CDR3 coding sequence is TGTGCCAGCAGCTTCGACAGGGCCGGCGAAAAACTGTTTTTT.

The rearrangement links TRBV6-1 to TRBJ2-7; weak D call: TRBD2 (5 bases). CDR3 length: 16 amino acids. The V end was cut by 2 bases, the J end by 2 bases, with 16 bases between. Germline V gene data show CDR1 as MNHNS and CDR2 as SASEGT. DNA of the CDR3: TGTGCCAGCAGTGAATTCGGACTCCTCGGCACCTACGAGCAGTACTTC. This encodes CASSEFGLLGTYEQYF.

This clonotype was counted between two and nine times. The chain employs TRBV18 and TRBJ1-2, with 8 bases lining up with TRBD1. The CDR3 spans 16 residues. Germline V CDR1 and CDR2: KGHSH, LQKENI. Unmatched junction bases numbered 14, after V lost 4 bases and J lost 7 bases. For the CDR3, the DNA is TGTGCCAGCTCACTTGGGACAGGATGGGGTCGTGGTGGCTACACCTTC. Translating gives CASSLGTGWGRGGYTF.